Shown below are 11 T cell receptor beta chains from a single sample sequenced in a study of blood T cell repertoires in COVID-19. Profiling relied on immunoSEQ multiplex PCR, and the TCRdb table lists in-frame clones only, not all of them. The table has about 140,000 clones, 70% to 90% seen once. The sequenced sample was peripheral blood. Every receptor here comes from a woman aged 55-69 years with acute or convalescent COVID-19.

There are a few counts of this clone. J is TRBJ1-3 and V is TRBV4-3; possibly TRBD1 for D (5 bases). Trimming removed 4 bases from V and 0 bases from J, with 7 bases in between. CDR1 is LGHNA and CDR2 is YSLEER in the germline V gene. This CDR3 has 14 residues. The CDR3 is CASSPGGSGNTIYF. CDR3 in DNA: TGCGCCAGCAGCCCGGGGGGCTCTGGAAACACCATATATTTT.

The V gene is TRBV6-2 or TRBV6-3, the J gene TRBJ1-1, with D unresolved. In germline, CDR1 is MNHEY, CDR2 SVGEGT. V lost 5 bases to trimming and J lost 0 bases, with 16 bases between them. The CDR3 is 16 amino acids. The CDR3 spells CASSPVVGGMNTEAFF. As DNA, the CDR3 is TGTGCCAGCAGTCCCGTCGTTGGAGGGATGAACACTGAAGCTTTCTTT.

CDR3 nucleotides: TGTGCCAGCAGCCCCGGTTCCGCTTTTAATGAAAAACTGTTTTTT. It translates to CASSPGSAFNEKLFF. The rearrangement joins TRBV9 to TRBJ1-4; D not certain. CDR1 and CDR2 (germline): SGDLS, YYNGEE. This CDR3 region has 15 residues. V gave up 4 bases and J gave up 4 bases, with 14 bases separating them.

The CDR3: CASSLVGVYQETQYF. CDR3 in DNA: TGTGCCAGCAGCCTGGTCGGGGTGTACCAAGAGACCCAGTACTTC. The V call is TRBV5-4, the J call TRBJ2-5; weak D call: TRBD2 (5 bases). The CDR3 spans 15 residues. Trimming cost V 4 bases and J 0 bases, with 13 bases left between them. Germline V CDR1 and CDR2: SGHNT, YYREEE (reference sequence).

The chain links TRBV2 to TRBJ2-5; 8 bases are a match to TRBD1. The J segment lost 5 bases and the V segment lost 3 bases, leaving 8 bases of the junction unmatched. The CDR3 runs to 15 residues. Germline V CDR1 and CDR2: SNHLY, FYNNEI. As DNA, the CDR3 is TGTGCCAGCAGTGAGGGGCAGGGGGCGTGGGAGACCCAGTACTTC. It codes for CASSEGQGAWETQYF.

The V call is TRBV2, the J call TRBJ2-3; TRBD1 aligns across 7 bases. This CDR3 comprises 15 residues. After removal of 6 bases from V and 4 bases from J, the junction contained 10 bases not matched to a gene. Germline V gene lookup returns CDR1 SNHLY and CDR2 FYNNEI. The CDR3 spells CASRGGLQVPDTQYF. Here the CDR3 DNA reads TGTGCCAGCAGAGGGGGCCTGCAGGTCCCAGATACGCAGTATTTT.

The rearrangement joins TRBV4-2 to TRBJ1-2; D is possibly TRBD1 (6 bases). V shed 1 base and J shed 0 bases, with 12 bases lying between them. The CDR3 totals 16 residues. Germline V gene lookup returns CDR1 LGHNA and CDR2 YNFKEQ. The DNA for the CDR3 is TGTGCCAGCAGCCAAGGTGGGGACACGACTAACTATGGCTACACCTTC. Its protein product is CASSQGGDTTNYGYTF.

A few counts support this clone. V and J are TRBV15 and TRBJ2-1, with 11 bases that match TRBD2. J gave up 6 bases and V 0 bases, and 4 bases lay outside the gene matches. CDR1 and CDR2 from the germline V gene are LNHNV and YYDKDF (reference sequence). CDR3 length: 16 residues. The CDR3 is CATSRDISGGANEQFF. Written as DNA, the CDR3 is TGTGCCACCAGCAGAGATATTAGCGGGGGGGCCAATGAGCAGTTCTTC.

The V gene is TRBV30, the J gene TRBJ1-2; D not resolved. The CDR3 loop spans 12 amino acids. With 2 bases removed from V and 2 bases from J, the gap between germline ends came to 6 bases. Germline V CDR1 and CDR2: GTSNPN, SVGIG (reference sequence). CDR3 amino acids: CAWSTGNYGYTF. The CDR3 DNA follows: TGTGCCTGGAGTACCGGGAACTATGGCTACACCTTC.

The J gene is TRBJ1-2, the V gene TRBV28; TRBD1 agrees at 9 bases. Germline assignment: CDR1 MDHEN and CDR2 SYDVKM. CDR3 length equals 14 residues. J lost 8 bases, V lost 6 bases, and 10 bases had no gene match. The CDR3 protein is CASRASDRGRGYTF. The CDR3 coding sequence is TGTGCCAGCAGAGCCTCGGACAGGGGACGCGGCTACACCTTC.

V is TRBV5-4 and J is TRBJ1-2; 9 bases match TRBD1. The CDR3 is made up of 13 amino acids. Looked up from germline, CDR1 is SGHNT and CDR2 is YYREEE (reference sequence). V lost 0 bases and J lost 7; bases outside the gene matches: 1. For the CDR3, the DNA is TGTGCCAGCAGCTTGGAGACAGGGGGTGGCTACACCTTC. Protein product: CASSLETGGGYTF.